This TCR beta chain was captured in a study of T cell repertoires in cytomegalovirus infection. The wider study: Public signatures in TCR beta pointed to CMV infection and matching HLA type.

A single record per CDR3 protein comes from TCRdb applying MiXCR to the reads. The top ten clones hold 12% of a sample with just over 300,000 distinct CDR3 sequences, about a sixth of them seen once. General study results and limits: Carriers of CMV plus the relevant HLA were identified by cumulative public TCR beta family frequency. HLA-C-restricted CMV-specific TCR beta clonotypes were dominant in the ex vivo response.

The CDR3 length is 16 residues. CDR1 and CDR2 (germline): SGDLS, YYNGEE. The junction had 10 bases not matched to a gene; V was cut back by 0 bases and J by 4 bases. Details on this clonotype: As yet, its antigen is unknown.

This rearrangement joins TRBV9 to TRBJ2-7; TRBD2 aligns across 7 bases. The sequencing input was PBMCs. This clonotype was obtained from a human donor in good health (CMV status not recorded). Some clones in this sample may be carry-over from other donors' samples. CDR3 region: CASSVGSSGSLYEQYF. Here the CDR3 DNA reads TGTGCCAGCAGCGTAGGATCTAGCGGTTCATTGTACGAGCAGTACTTC.